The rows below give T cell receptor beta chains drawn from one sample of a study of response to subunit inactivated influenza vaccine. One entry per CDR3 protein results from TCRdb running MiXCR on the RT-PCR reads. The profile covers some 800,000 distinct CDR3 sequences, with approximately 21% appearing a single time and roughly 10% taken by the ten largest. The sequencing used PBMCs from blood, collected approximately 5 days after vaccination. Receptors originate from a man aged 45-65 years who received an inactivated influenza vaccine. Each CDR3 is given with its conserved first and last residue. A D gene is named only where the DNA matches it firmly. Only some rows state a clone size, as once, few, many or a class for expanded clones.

CDR3 DNA: TGTGCCAGCAGGACTAGCGGGAGATCGGGCTATGAGCAGTTCTTC
CDR3 protein: CASRTSGRSGYEQFF
V gene: TRBV7-3
J gene: TRBJ2-1
D gene: TRBD2
CDR3 length: 15
clone size: -

CDR3 DNA: TGTGCCAGCAGTTCTCCCCAGGGGACTTTCAATGAGCAGTTCTTC
CDR3 protein: CASSSPQGTFNEQFF
V gene: TRBV27
J gene: TRBJ2-1
D gene: -
CDR3 length: 15
clone size: -

CDR3 DNA: TGCGCCAGCAGTGAGTCGGTAGTTAATGAGCAGTTCTTC
CDR3 protein: CASSESVVNEQFF
V gene: TRBV10-2
J gene: TRBJ2-1
D gene: -
CDR3 length: 13
clone size: -

CDR3 DNA: TGCAGTGCTAGAGGCGGGGGGAACTCCTCCTATGGCTACACCTTC
CDR3 protein: CSARGGGNSSYGYTF
V gene: TRBV20-1
J gene: TRBJ1-2
D gene: -
CDR3 length: 15
clone size: few

CDR3 DNA: TGTGCCATCACCCGAAGAGCGGGGCTCACAGATACGCAGTATTTT
CDR3 protein: CAITRRAGLTDTQYF
V gene: TRBV10-3
J gene: TRBJ2-3
D gene: TRBD2
CDR3 length: 15
clone size: -

CDR3 DNA: TGTGCCAGCAGCAATCCGGGACAAACCTACGAGCAGTACTTC
CDR3 protein: CASSNPGQTYEQYF
V gene: TRBV7-2
J gene: TRBJ2-7
D gene: -
CDR3 length: 14
clone size: -

CDR3 DNA: TGTGCCAGCAGTCCGTTACAGGGGGCGTTGGGTCAGCCCCAGCATTTT
CDR3 protein: CASSPLQGALGQPQHF
V gene: TRBV27
J gene: TRBJ1-5
D gene: TRBD1
CDR3 length: 16
clone size: few

CDR3 DNA: TGTGCCAGCAGTTTAGCGCAGGGCGGCGGCGTATCGAACACTGAAGCTTTCTTT
CDR3 protein: CASSLAQGGGVSNTEAFF
V gene: TRBV12-3/TRBV12-4
J gene: TRBJ1-1
D gene: -
CDR3 length: 18
clone size: -

CDR3 DNA: TGTGCCAGCAGCCTCCAGGAGGGGGCTTCTCAGCCCCAGCATTTT
CDR3 protein: CASSLQEGASQPQHF
V gene: TRBV12-3/TRBV12-4
J gene: TRBJ1-5
D gene: TRBD1
CDR3 length: 15
clone size: few

CDR3 DNA: TGTGCCAGCAGTTACTCACCCCTTTCGGGAGTATACAATGAGCAGTTCTTC
CDR3 protein: CASSYSPLSGVYNEQFF
V gene: TRBV6-5
J gene: TRBJ2-1
D gene: -
CDR3 length: 17
clone size: many

CDR3 DNA: TGTGCCAGCAGCTTAGTGGCGGGGGGGGTCACAGATACGCAGTATTTT
CDR3 protein: CASSLVAGGVTDTQYF
V gene: TRBV7-2
J gene: TRBJ2-3
D gene: TRBD2
CDR3 length: 16
clone size: -

CDR3 DNA: TGTGCCAGCAGCTTAGCCCCAGGACTAGGAGCGACCCAGTACTTC
CDR3 protein: CASSLAPGLGATQYF
V gene: TRBV7-2
J gene: TRBJ2-5
D gene: TRBD2
CDR3 length: 15
clone size: -

CDR3 DNA: TGTGCCAGCAGCCAAGATGGTCGGGGGCACTTCTCCTACGAGCAGTACTTC
CDR3 protein: CASSQDGRGHFSYEQYF
V gene: TRBV3-1
J gene: TRBJ2-7
D gene: -
CDR3 length: 17
clone size: few

CDR3 DNA: TGTGCCAGCAGTTCCTTCGGGGCCAATTACAATGAGCAGTTCTTC
CDR3 protein: CASSSFGANYNEQFF
V gene: TRBV6-5
J gene: TRBJ2-1
D gene: -
CDR3 length: 15
clone size: -

CDR3 DNA: TGTGCCAGCAGTTTAGAGGTCCAAACCGGGGAGCTGTTTTTT
CDR3 protein: CASSLEVQTGELFF
V gene: TRBV12-3/TRBV12-4
J gene: TRBJ2-2
D gene: -
CDR3 length: 14
clone size: few

CDR3 DNA: TGTGCCAGCAGTTCCACTCATGAGGGACTGACCTGG
CDR3 protein: CASSSTHEGLTW
V gene: TRBV12-3/TRBV12-4
J gene: TRBJ1-2
D gene: -
CDR3 length: 12
clone size: few

CDR3 DNA: TGCAGTGCTAGGAAAGCGGATTCCTACAATGAGCAGTTCTTC
CDR3 protein: CSARKADSYNEQFF
V gene: TRBV20-1
J gene: TRBJ2-1
D gene: -
CDR3 length: 14
clone size: -

CDR3 DNA: TGTGCCAGCAGTTTAGAAGGGCGGGGCTATGGCTACACCTTC
CDR3 protein: CASSLEGRGYGYTF
V gene: TRBV12-3/TRBV12-4
J gene: TRBJ1-2
D gene: -
CDR3 length: 14
clone size: -

CDR3 DNA: TGTGCCATCAATAATGGACAGAGGTCAGATACGCAGTATTTT
CDR3 protein: CAINNGQRSDTQYF
V gene: TRBV10-3
J gene: TRBJ2-3
D gene: -
CDR3 length: 14
clone size: few

CDR3 DNA: TGTGCCAGCAGCTTAGATCTTCAAGGGAACATTCAGTACTTC
CDR3 protein: CASSLDLQGNIQYF
V gene: TRBV11-2
J gene: TRBJ2-4
D gene: -
CDR3 length: 14
clone size: -

CDR3 DNA: TGTGCCAGCAGTTACACAGGGGGCTTTGGCTACACCTTC
CDR3 protein: CASSYTGGFGYTF
V gene: TRBV6-5
J gene: TRBJ1-2
D gene: TRBD1
CDR3 length: 13
clone size: few

CDR3 DNA: TGCGCCAGCAGCTTACAGGGTGTTAGCGAGCAGTACTTC
CDR3 protein: CASSLQGVSEQYF
V gene: TRBV5-1
J gene: TRBJ2-7
D gene: -
CDR3 length: 13
clone size: few

CDR3 DNA: TGCGCCAGCTCCCGGACGGCGGGGGGAAATGAGCAGTACTTC
CDR3 protein: CASSRTAGGNEQYF
V gene: TRBV4-3
J gene: TRBJ2-7
D gene: TRBD2
CDR3 length: 14
clone size: few

CDR3 DNA: TGTGCCAGCAGCTTGACAGGAGAGAACTATGGCTACACCTTC
CDR3 protein: CASSLTGENYGYTF
V gene: TRBV7-8
J gene: TRBJ1-2
D gene: -
CDR3 length: 14
clone size: few

CDR3 DNA: TGTGCCAGCAGCTCCGCATTGAACTATGGCTACACCTTC
CDR3 protein: CASSSALNYGYTF
V gene: TRBV7-2
J gene: TRBJ1-2
D gene: -
CDR3 length: 13
clone size: many

CDR3 DNA: TGCGCCAGCAGCCCGGAGCGGTCCGGTTCGAACACCGGGGAGCTGTTTTTT
CDR3 protein: CASSPERSGSNTGELFF
V gene: TRBV5-1
J gene: TRBJ2-2
D gene: -
CDR3 length: 17
clone size: -

CDR3 DNA: TGTGCCAGCAGCTTAGAACCCAGGACAGTACAGTACTTC
CDR3 protein: CASSLEPRTVQYF
V gene: TRBV11-2
J gene: TRBJ2-7
D gene: -
CDR3 length: 13
clone size: -

CDR3 DNA: TGCGCCAGCAGCCAATGGAGGGGAGGGGTGCCTTTTGGCTACACCTTC
CDR3 protein: CASSQWRGGVPFGYTF
V gene: TRBV4-1
J gene: TRBJ1-2
D gene: -
CDR3 length: 16
clone size: -

CDR3 DNA: TGTGCCAGCAGCCACGGCAGGACAGCCTCCTATGGCTACACCTTC
CDR3 protein: CASSHGRTASYGYTF
V gene: TRBV3-1
J gene: TRBJ1-2
D gene: -
CDR3 length: 15
clone size: few

CDR3 DNA: TGTGCCAGCAGCTGGGGACTAGCGCAAAGAAATGAGCAGTTCTTC
CDR3 protein: CASSWGLAQRNEQFF
V gene: TRBV7-9
J gene: TRBJ2-1
D gene: TRBD2
CDR3 length: 15
clone size: few

CDR3 DNA: TGTGCCAGCAGCTCCAGACCAACGGATACGCAGTATTTT
CDR3 protein: CASSSRPTDTQYF
V gene: TRBV7-2
J gene: TRBJ2-3
D gene: -
CDR3 length: 13
clone size: -

CDR3 DNA: TGTGCCAGCAGCCAACGAGGGACCTATGGCTACACCTTC
CDR3 protein: CASSQRGTYGYTF
V gene: TRBV3-1
J gene: TRBJ1-2
D gene: -
CDR3 length: 13
clone size: -

CDR3 DNA: TGTGCCAGCAGTTTTCTGGGGAGCGGGAGCACAGATACGCAGTATTTT
CDR3 protein: CASSFLGSGSTDTQYF
V gene: TRBV12-3/TRBV12-4
J gene: TRBJ2-3
D gene: -
CDR3 length: 16
clone size: few

CDR3 DNA: TGCAGTGCTCAATCGAGGGTAAGGCAGTTCTTC
CDR3 protein: CSAQSRVRQFF
V gene: TRBV20-1
J gene: TRBJ2-1
D gene: -
CDR3 length: 11
clone size: -

CDR3 DNA: TGTGCCAGCAGCCCCCAGACTAGCGGGTCCTACGAGCAGTACTTC
CDR3 protein: CASSPQTSGSYEQYF
V gene: TRBV6-1
J gene: TRBJ2-7
D gene: TRBD2
CDR3 length: 15
clone size: -

CDR3 DNA: TGTGCCAGCAGCGTAGCGGGAGGGGGGTACAATGAGCAGTTCTTC
CDR3 protein: CASSVAGGGYNEQFF
V gene: TRBV9
J gene: TRBJ2-1
D gene: TRBD2
CDR3 length: 15
clone size: -

CDR3 DNA: TGTGCCAGCAGTTCGACCGGCAGGACAGGGCAGGCCGAGCAGTACTTC
CDR3 protein: CASSSTGRTGQAEQYF
V gene: TRBV12-3/TRBV12-4
J gene: TRBJ2-7
D gene: TRBD1
CDR3 length: 16
clone size: few